This TCR beta chain came from a study of molecular identifiers for immune sequencing clone quantification. General study results and limits: Under 1% of molecules in naive cells, but over 98% of effector molecules, belonged to clones above 20 RNA copies. For highly expanded clones, sizes could be underestimated when identical TCR molecules share a barcode.

Germline V gene lookup returns CDR1 SGHRS and CDR2 YFSETQ. The CDR3 runs 17 residues. Losses at the gene ends were 4 bases for V and 2 bases for J; bases not matched to a gene: 11. Each CDR3 protein gets one entry after TCRdb re-called the PCR reads with MiXCR. The sample lists about 500,000 distinct CDR3 sequences; around 23% were seen once. Worth noting for this clonotype: The antigen is not known.

The source material was naive CD8+ T cells from blood, with Jurkat cell RNA spiked in. The sample's subset: FACS-sorted CD8+CD4-CCR7+CD45RA+ naive T cells. This rearrangement joins TRBV5-1 to TRBJ2-5, with 10 bases matching TRBD1. The TCR originated in a human donor in good health. Some libraries in this study had Jurkat cell RNA spiked in. CDR3 bases: TGCGCCAGCAGCCGTGGACAGGGGGGCCCGAAGCAAGAGACCCAGTACTTC. Its translation is CASSRGQGGPKQETQYF.